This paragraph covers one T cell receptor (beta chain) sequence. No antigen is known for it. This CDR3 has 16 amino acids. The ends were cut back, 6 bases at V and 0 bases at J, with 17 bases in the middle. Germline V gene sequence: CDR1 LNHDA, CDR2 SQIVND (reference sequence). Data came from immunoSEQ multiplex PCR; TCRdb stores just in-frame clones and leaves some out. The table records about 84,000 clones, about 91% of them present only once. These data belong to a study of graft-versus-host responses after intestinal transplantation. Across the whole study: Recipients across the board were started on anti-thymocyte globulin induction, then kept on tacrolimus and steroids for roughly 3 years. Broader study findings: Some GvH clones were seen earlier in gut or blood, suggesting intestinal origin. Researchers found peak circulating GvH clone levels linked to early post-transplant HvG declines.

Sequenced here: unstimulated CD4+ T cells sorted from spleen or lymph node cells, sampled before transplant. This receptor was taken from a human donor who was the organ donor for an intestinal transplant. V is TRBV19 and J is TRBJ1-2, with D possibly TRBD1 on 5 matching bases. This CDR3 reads CASRIIRPTANYGYTF. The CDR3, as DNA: TGTGCCAGTAGAATTATCCGCCCGACAGCTAACTATGGCTACACCTTC.